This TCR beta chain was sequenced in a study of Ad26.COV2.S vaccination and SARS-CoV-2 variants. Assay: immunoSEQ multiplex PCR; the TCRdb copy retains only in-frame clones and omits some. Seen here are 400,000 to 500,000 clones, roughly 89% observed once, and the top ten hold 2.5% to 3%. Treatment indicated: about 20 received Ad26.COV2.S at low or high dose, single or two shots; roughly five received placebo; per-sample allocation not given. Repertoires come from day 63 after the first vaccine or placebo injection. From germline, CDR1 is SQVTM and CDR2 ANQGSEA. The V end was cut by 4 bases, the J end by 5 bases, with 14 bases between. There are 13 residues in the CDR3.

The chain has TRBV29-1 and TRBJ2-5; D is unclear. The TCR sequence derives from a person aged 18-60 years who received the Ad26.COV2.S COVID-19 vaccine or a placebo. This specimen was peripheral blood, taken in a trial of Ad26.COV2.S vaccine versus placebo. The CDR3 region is CSVVLQIRETQYF. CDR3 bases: TGCAGCGTTGTTCTGCAAATCAGGGAGACCCAGTACTTC.